These 8 T cell receptor beta chains were all obtained from the same sample, sequenced in a study of CD8+ T cells in alopecia areata. Once RNA had been extracted, it was reverse transcribed into cDNA to act as the sequencing template. Libraries were prepared by immunoSEQ multiplex PCR; TCRdb keeps only in-frame clonotypes and omits some of them. The table shows 150,000 to 200,000 clones, with around 51% occurring only once. The sample's treatment: oral pan-JAK inhibitor, 5-10 mg twice daily. Sample: CD8+ T cells sorted from blood, taken around week 53, from a patient treated with tofacitinib. The origin of the receptors is a human donor with alopecia areata.

This clone was observed a handful of times. The rearrangement joins TRBV19 to TRBJ2-7; perhaps TRBD2 as D (6 bases). Trimming took off 1 base at V and 3 bases at J, with 13 bases between the two ends. The CDR3 loop spans 15 amino acids. Germline V gene sequence: CDR1 LNHDA, CDR2 SQIVND (reference sequence). The CDR3 sequence: CASSIVAGPDYEQYF. The CDR3 bases are TGTGCCAGTAGTATAGTTGCGGGACCAGACTACGAGCAGTACTTC.

This chain joins TRBV5-1 and TRBJ1-1; possible D gene TRBD1, 5 bases. The CDR3 spans 14 residues. CDR1 and CDR2 (germline): SGHRS, YFSETQ. V lost 0 bases and J 5 bases, leaving 11 bases between the germline ends. The CDR3 coding sequence is TGCGCCAGCAGCTTGGAGTTCGGGGCGACTGAAGCTTTCTTT. Its protein product is CASSLEFGATEAFF.

The genes are TRBV29-1 and TRBJ2-1; 10 bases align to TRBD1. The CDR3 has 14 amino acids. The V gene end was trimmed by 2 bases and the J gene end by 6 bases; junction bases not matched to a gene: 4. The germline V gene has CDR1 SQVTM and CDR2 ANQGSEA. DNA of the CDR3: TGCAGCGTTGAATCAGGGACAGGGGTCAATGAGCAGTTCTTC. Amino acid sequence: CSVESGTGVNEQFF.

This clone has just a few counts. The V gene is TRBV9, the J gene TRBJ1-2; D possibly corresponds to TRBD1 (5 bases). The CDR3 consists of 13 residues. Germline V gene sequence: CDR1 SGDLS, CDR2 YYNGEE. Trimming took 4 bases from V and 2 from J, leaving 9 bases between them. This CDR3 reads CASSRDGNYGYTF. The CDR3 DNA follows: TGTGCCAGCAGCAGGGACGGGAACTATGGCTACACCTTC.

The V and J genes are TRBV7-8 and TRBJ2-7; no clear D gene. CDR3 size: 14 residues. Germline V lookup: CDR1 SGHVS, CDR2 FQNEAQ. V lost 5 bases and J lost 2, with 13 bases in between. The DNA of the CDR3 is TGTGCCAGCAGCCCTCTAGGTACGACCTACGAGCAGTACTTC. It encodes CASSPLGTTYEQYF.

The J gene is TRBJ1-2, the V gene TRBV25-1; 7 nucleotides match TRBD1. CDR3 length: 14 amino acids. The trim removed 6 bases at V and 5 bases at J, leaving 9 bases unmatched. Germline-derived CDR1 and CDR2 are MGHDK and SYGVNS. The DNA of the CDR3 is TGTGCCAGCAGAGGACAGGCCTCGGGGTATGGCTACACCTTC. Translating gives CASRGQASGYGYTF.

This clone was counted only a few times. This CDR3 is also generated by other DNA sequences in the sample. The chain employs TRBV2 and TRBJ2-5, with D hard to call. V was shortened by 3 bases and J by 5 bases, with 4 bases between the two germline ends. Germline V gene sequence: CDR1 SNHLY, CDR2 FYNNEI. CDR3 size: 11 residues. In nucleotides, the CDR3 is TGTGCCAGCAGTGAGGAGGAGACCCAGTACTTC. Its translation: CASSEEETQYF.

This clone was picked up one time. The chain uses TRBV5-6 and TRBJ1-1, with D unresolved. The CDR3 is made up of 11 amino acids. V gave up 0 bases and J gave up 5 bases, with 2 bases separating them. Germline CDR1 and CDR2: SGHDT and YYEEEE. CDR3: CASSLETEAFF. CDR3 in DNA: TGTGCCAGCAGCTTGGAAACTGAAGCTTTCTTT.